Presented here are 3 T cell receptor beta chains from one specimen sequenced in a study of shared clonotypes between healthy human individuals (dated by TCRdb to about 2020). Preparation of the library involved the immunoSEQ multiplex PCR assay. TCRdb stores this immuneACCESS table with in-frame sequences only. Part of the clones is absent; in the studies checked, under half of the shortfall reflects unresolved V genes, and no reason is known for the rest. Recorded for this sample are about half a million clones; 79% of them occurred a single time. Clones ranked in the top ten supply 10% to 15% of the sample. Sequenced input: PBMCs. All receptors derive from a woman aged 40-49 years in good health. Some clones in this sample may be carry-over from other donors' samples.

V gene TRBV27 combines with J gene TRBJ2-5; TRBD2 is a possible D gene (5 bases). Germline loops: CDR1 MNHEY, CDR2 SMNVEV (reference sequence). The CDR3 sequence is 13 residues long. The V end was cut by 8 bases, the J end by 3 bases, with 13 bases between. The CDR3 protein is CASGLNPEETQYF. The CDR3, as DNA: TGTGCCAGCGGACTCAACCCCGAAGAGACCCAGTACTTC.

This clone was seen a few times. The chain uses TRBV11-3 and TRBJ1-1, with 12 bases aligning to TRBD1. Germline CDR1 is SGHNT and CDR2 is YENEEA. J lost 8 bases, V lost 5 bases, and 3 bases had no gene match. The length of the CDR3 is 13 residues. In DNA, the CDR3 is TGTGCCAGCAGCCCGGGGACAGGGGGCGAAGCTTTCTTT. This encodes CASSPGTGGEAFF.

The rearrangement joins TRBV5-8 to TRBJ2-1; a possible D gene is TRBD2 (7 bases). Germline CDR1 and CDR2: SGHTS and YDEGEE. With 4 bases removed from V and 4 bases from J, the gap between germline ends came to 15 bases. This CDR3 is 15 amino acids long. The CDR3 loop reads CASSHRGALYNEQFF. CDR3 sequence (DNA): TGTGCCAGCAGCCACCGGGGGGCTTTGTACAATGAGCAGTTCTTC.